A single TCR beta chain is shown here with its context. As yet, its antigen is unknown. This record belongs to a study of cytotoxic CD8 clonotypes in ibrutinib-treated CLL. Study-level findings and limits: Circulating CD8+ T-cell counts were tracked by baseline clonality, which exceeded that of age-matched healthy donors. Public clonotypes were uncommon and contracted or stayed stable on treatment.

Frozen-stored PBMCs produced 1.5 to 2.5 micrograms of genomic DNA for TCR beta libraries. Libraries were prepared by immunoSEQ multiplex PCR; TCRdb keeps only in-frame clonotypes and omits some of them. Of approximately 60,000 clones in the sample, 55% to 70% were seen once. The receptor comes from a human donor with chronic lymphocytic leukemia. The sample was PBMCs, taken after 24 months of ibrutinib treatment.

CDR3 sequence: CASSPRDRGYPEAFF. In DNA form, the CDR3 reads TGTGCCAGCAGCCCTCGGGACAGAGGATACCCTGAAGCTTTCTTT. V and J are TRBV7-2 and TRBJ1-1; 7 nucleotides match TRBD1. This CDR3 is built from 15 residues. CDR1 is SGHTA, CDR2 FQGNSA, per germline. The trim removed 5 bases at V and 6 bases at J, leaving 12 bases unmatched.